This TCR beta chain originates from a study of molecular identifiers for immune sequencing clone quantification. TCRdb redid the calling of the PCR reads with MiXCR, one entry per CDR3 protein. The table lists 7,500 to 9,500 distinct CDR3 sequences, approximately 14% of them singletons. The sequenced sample consisted of naive CD8+ T cells from blood, with Jurkat cell RNA spiked in. Documented subset: FACS-sorted CD8+CD4-CCR7+CD45RA+ naive T cells. This sequence was found in a human donor in good health. Some libraries in this study had Jurkat cell RNA spiked in.

The CDR3, as DNA: TGTGCCAGCAGGGGGACTAGCTCCGATGAGCAGTTCTTC. Translating it yields CASRGTSSDEQFF. This chain uses TRBV7-8 with TRBJ2-1, with 9 positions matching TRBD2. V trimming: 6 bases; J trimming: 8 bases; junction bases outside the gene matches: 5. This CDR3 spans 13 amino acids. Germline CDR1 is SGHVS and CDR2 is FQNEAQ.